Detailed here is one T cell receptor (beta chain). Its target is unknown. The sample comes from a study of somatic mutations in cytotoxic T cells in rheumatoid arthritis. This table comes from immunoSEQ multiplex PCR, and its TCRdb copy is limited to in-frame clones, with some not included. Here the sample spans thousands of clones, roughly three quarters being singletons. The CDR3 is made up of 15 amino acids. With V trimmed by 4 bases and J by 10 bases, 12 bases remained unmatched. Looked up from germline, CDR1 is SGHAT and CDR2 is FQNNGV. Study-wide results and caveats: For CD8+ T-cell clonality, rheumatoid arthritis patients and age-matched healthy controls did not differ significantly. The slight TRBV07 underrepresentation in rheumatoid arthritis patients was not adjusted for multiple comparisons.

Sequencing used CD8+ T cells sorted from blood. This sequence joins TRBV11-2 and TRBJ1-2, with 10 bases identical to TRBD1. The sequence was collected from an adult with rheumatoid arthritis. In DNA, the CDR3 is TGTGCCAGCAGCTCAATCCCCGGGACAGGGGCTGACTACACCTTC. Protein product: CASSSIPGTGADYTF.